This T cell receptor (beta chain) stems from a study of glioma-infiltrating T cells after dendritic cell vaccination (dated by TCRdb to about 2016). Regarding the research as a whole: The cohort included some 15 glioblastoma patients drawn from Phase I and II dendritic cell vaccination trials, of whom 9 were newly diagnosed and 6 had recurrent disease. Between 2003 and 2012, the patients were given dendritic cell vaccination pulsed with autologous tumor lysate. The vaccine was prepared from monocyte-derived dendritic cells that were cultured for more than six days with IL-4 and GM-CSF and then pulsed overnight with autologous tumor lysate. Three intradermal dendritic cell vaccine injections were administered to patients at biweekly intervals in the arm below the axilla. Tumor-infiltrating lymphocyte content was quantified and tumor and blood repertoires were compared in dendritic cell-vaccinated glioblastoma patients by deep sequencing of TCR beta CDR3 regions. Survival after dendritic cell vaccination was correlated with TCR sequencing metrics, including TIL content and tumor-blood repertoire overlap. What the authors observed across the whole study: Longer time to progression and overall survival after dendritic cell vaccination were predicted by higher estimated pretreatment TIL content. The cohort was small and heterogeneous, and full blood and tumor sets were available for few patients, with initial-recurrent tumor pairs available for even fewer patients. The three-group TCR overlap response model was characterized as speculative, and prospective validation of the model was stated to be required. TCR clonality showed no direct relationship with survival, which suggests that a diverse polyclonal response may matter.

Selection of patients required sufficient residual fresh-frozen tumor tissue and over two years of available survival data. None of the glioblastoma patients carried an isocitrate dehydrogenase mutation, although molecular status otherwise varied. PBMC collection took place before vaccination, two weeks after the third vaccination, and at tumor progression if progression occurred. Genomic DNA was extracted with the Qiagen DNeasy Blood extraction Kit. Notes on this clone: No cognate antigen has been identified for it. No much larger clone is present one base from it, and per-base qualities are unavailable.

Including cysteine and phenylalanine, the CDR3 has 15 amino acids. Solely the CDR3 DNA is kept, with 45 bases framed from the first base. V loses 7 bases at its end and J loses 5 bases; junction bases beyond the gene matches: 13. In the germline V gene, CDR1 corresponds to MGHDK and CDR2 to SYGVNS. The immunoSEQ assay amplified TCRB CDR3 regions from approximately 2 micrograms of genomic DNA, or from all available DNA when less than that amount was available. Multiplex PCR used 60 forward primers for TCR V beta segments and 13 reverse primers for J beta segments. Synthetic control templates were spiked into each sample at limiting dilution to estimate reads per starting template. The Illumina HiSeq System generated 87 bp sequencing reads. The paper's data handling went like this. PCR and sequencing errors were removed by a nearest neighbor algorithm that merged closely related sequences. TCR overlap was defined as the percentage of unique tumor TCR beta sequences that were also present in the same patient's peripheral blood. Entries here come from immuneACCESS through TCRdb and include only in-frame sequences with V and J called. Some clones fail to appear in such tables; in the studies checked, an unresolved V gene covers under half of the shortfall, and the cause of the remainder is unknown. D and trimming were read from the DNA, whereas the V and J calls and clone size are those reported in that table. For this sample there are 65,000 to 80,000 clones; 81% appear just once. The top ten hold roughly 8.2% of the sample.

The receptor chain draws on TRBV25-1 and TRBJ2-5, and 7 junction bases match TRBD1. The sequencing here drew on blood, taken before dendritic cell vaccination. The receptor was derived from a human donor with glioblastoma. The CDR3 loop reads CASKVGTEGLETQYF. The DNA reads as follows: TGTGCCAGCAAAGTCGGGACAGAGGGCCTGGAGACCCAGTACTTC.